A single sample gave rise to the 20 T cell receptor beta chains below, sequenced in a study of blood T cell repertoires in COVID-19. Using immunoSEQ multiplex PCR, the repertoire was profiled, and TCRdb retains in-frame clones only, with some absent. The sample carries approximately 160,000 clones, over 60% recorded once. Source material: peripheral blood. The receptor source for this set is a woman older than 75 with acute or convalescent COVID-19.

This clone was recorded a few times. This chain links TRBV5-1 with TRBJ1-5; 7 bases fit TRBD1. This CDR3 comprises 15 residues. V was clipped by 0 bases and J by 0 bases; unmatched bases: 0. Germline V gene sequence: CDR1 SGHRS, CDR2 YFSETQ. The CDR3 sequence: CASSLGDSSNQPQHF. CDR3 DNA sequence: TGCGCCAGCAGCTTGGGGGACAGTAGCAATCAGCCCCAGCATTTT.

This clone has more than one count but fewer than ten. The CDR3 region is CASSLGQQVEKLFF. The CDR3 bases are TGCGCCAGCAGCTTGGGGCAGCAGGTTGAAAAACTGTTTTTT. The gene calls are TRBV5-1 and TRBJ1-4; D remains ambiguous. CDR1 is SGHRS, CDR2 YFSETQ, per germline. The CDR3 covers 14 residues. Trimming cost V 0 bases and J 7 bases, with 10 bases left between them.

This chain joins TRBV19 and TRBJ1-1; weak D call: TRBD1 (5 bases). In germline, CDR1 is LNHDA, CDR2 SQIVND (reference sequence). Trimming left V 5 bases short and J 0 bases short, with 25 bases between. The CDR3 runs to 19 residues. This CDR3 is CASSPARDSLWGMNTEAFF. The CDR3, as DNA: TGTGCCAGTAGTCCAGCCCGGGACTCCCTTTGGGGTATGAACACTGAAGCTTTCTTT.

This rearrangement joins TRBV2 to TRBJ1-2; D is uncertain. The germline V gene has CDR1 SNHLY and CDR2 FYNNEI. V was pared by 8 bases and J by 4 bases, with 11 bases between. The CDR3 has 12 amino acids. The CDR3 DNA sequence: TGTGCCAGCGCAAGGGAGGGCTATGGCTACACCTTC. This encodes CASAREGYGYTF. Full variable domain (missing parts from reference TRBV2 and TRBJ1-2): EPEVTQTPSHQVTQMGQEVILRCVPISNHLYFYWYRQILGQKVEFLVSFYNNEISEKSEIFDDQFSVERPDGSNFTLKIRSTKLEDSAMYFCASAREGYGYTFGSGTRLTVV.

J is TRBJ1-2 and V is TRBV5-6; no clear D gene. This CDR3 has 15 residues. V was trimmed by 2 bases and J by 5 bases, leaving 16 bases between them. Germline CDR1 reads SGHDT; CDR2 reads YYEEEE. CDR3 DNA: TGTGCCAGCAGCTTTGAGATAGGGAGTCCTTATGGCTACACCTTC. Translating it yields CASSFEIGSPYGYTF.

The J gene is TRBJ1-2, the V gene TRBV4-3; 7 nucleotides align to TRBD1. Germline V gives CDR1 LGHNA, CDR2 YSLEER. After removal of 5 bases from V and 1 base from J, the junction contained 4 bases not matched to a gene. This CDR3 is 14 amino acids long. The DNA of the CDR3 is TGCGCCAGCAGCTTCAGGGGGAGTAACTATGGCTACACCTTC. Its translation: CASSFRGSNYGYTF.

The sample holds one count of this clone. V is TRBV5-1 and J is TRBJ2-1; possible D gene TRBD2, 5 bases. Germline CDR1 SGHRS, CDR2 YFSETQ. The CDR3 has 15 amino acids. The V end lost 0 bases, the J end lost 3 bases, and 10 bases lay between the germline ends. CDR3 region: CASSLVTGSYNEQFF. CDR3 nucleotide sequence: TGCGCCAGCAGCTTGGTGACGGGGAGCTACAATGAGCAGTTCTTC. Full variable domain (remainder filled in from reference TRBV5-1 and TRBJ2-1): KAGVTQTPRYLIKTRGQQVTLSCSPISGHRSVSWYQQTPGQGLQFLFEYFSETQRNKGNFPGRFSGRQFSNSRSEMNVSTLELGDSALYLCASSLVTGSYNEQFFGPGTRLTVL.

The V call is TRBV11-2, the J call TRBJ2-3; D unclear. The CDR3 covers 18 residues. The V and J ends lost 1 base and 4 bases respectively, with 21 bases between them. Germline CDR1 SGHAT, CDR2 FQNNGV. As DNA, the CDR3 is TGTGCCAGCAGCTTAGGGTTCGTTACTGAGGTATGGGCAGATACGCAGTATTTT. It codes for CASSLGFVTEVWADTQYF.

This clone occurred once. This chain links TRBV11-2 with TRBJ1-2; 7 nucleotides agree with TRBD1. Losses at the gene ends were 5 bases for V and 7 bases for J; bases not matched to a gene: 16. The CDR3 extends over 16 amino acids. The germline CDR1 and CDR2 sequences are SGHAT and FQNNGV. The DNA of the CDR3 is TGTGCCAGCAGCCCAGGGGGACTGTCCGTAGTATCTGGCTACACCTTC. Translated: CASSPGGLSVVSGYTF.

The CDR3, as DNA: TGTGCCAGCAGTTGGACTAGCGAAACCTACGAGCAGTACTTC. This encodes CASSWTSETYEQYF. The chain has TRBV27 and TRBJ2-7; 9 bases match TRBD2. The germline V gene encodes CDR1 MNHEY and CDR2 SMNVEV (reference sequence). Germline trimming cut 4 bases from V and 2 bases from J; bases unmatched to any gene: 3. The CDR3 totals 14 residues.

CDR3 nucleotides: TGTGCCAGCAGCGCAACAATGACACAGGGGATAGGTAATGAGCAGTTCTTC. It encodes CASSATMTQGIGNEQFF. The chain links TRBV9 to TRBJ2-1, with TRBD1 identical over 7 bases. CDR3 length equals 17 residues. The V gene end was trimmed by 3 bases and the J gene end by 7 bases; junction bases not matched to a gene: 16. CDR1 and CDR2 (germline): SGDLS, YYNGEE.

The CDR3 DNA follows: TGTGCCAGCAGTGAAGGGGGGACAGGTTATCAGCCCCAGCATTTT. It translates to CASSEGGTGYQPQHF. The chain employs TRBV6-1 and TRBJ1-5; the match to TRBD1 covers 8 bases. The CDR3 is made up of 15 amino acids. Per germline, CDR1 MNHNS and CDR2 SASEGT. J gave up 5 bases and V 1 base, and 4 bases lay outside the gene matches.

CDR3 protein: CASTRGSSGANVLTF. The CDR3 DNA is TGTGCCAGCACCCGCGGGAGCTCTGGGGCCAACGTCCTGACTTTC. The rearrangement uses TRBV6-5 and TRBJ2-6, with 7 bases aligning to TRBD2. The CDR3 loop spans 15 amino acids. Germline values: CDR1 MNHEY, CDR2 SVGAGI. The junction had 3 bases not matched to a gene; V was cut back by 7 bases and J by 0 bases.

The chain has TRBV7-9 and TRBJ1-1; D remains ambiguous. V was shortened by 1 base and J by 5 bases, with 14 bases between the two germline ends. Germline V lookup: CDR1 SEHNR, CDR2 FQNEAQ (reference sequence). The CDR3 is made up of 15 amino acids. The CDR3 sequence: CASSLDTAAGTEAFF. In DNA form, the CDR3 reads TGTGCCAGCAGCTTAGATACAGCTGCGGGAACTGAAGCTTTCTTT.

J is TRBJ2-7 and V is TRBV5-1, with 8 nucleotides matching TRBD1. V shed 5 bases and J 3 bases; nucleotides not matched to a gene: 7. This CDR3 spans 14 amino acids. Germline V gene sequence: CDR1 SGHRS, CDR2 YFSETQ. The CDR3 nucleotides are TGCGCCAGCAGTGAACAGGGGGAGATCTACGAGCAGTACTTC. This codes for CASSEQGEIYEQYF.

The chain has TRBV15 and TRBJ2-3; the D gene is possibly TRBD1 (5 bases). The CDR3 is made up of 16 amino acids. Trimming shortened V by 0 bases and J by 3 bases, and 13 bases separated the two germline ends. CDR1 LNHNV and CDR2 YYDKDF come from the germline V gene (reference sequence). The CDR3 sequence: CATSRDPGRLTDTQYF. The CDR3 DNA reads TGTGCCACCAGCAGAGATCCAGGGCGCCTGACAGATACGCAGTATTTT.

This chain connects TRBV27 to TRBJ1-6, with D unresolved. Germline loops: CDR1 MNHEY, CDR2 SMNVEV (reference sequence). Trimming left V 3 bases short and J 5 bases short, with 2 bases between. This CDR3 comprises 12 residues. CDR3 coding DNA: TGTGCCAGCAGTTTTAATAATTCACCCCTCCACTTT. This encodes CASSFNNSPLHF.

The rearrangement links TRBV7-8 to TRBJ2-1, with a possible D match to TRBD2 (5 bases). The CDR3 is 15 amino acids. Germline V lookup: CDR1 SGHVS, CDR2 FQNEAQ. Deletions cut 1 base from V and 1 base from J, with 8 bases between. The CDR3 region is CASSLVGGSYNEQFF. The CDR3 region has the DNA TGTGCCAGCAGCTTAGTAGGCGGGTCCTACAATGAGCAGTTCTTC.

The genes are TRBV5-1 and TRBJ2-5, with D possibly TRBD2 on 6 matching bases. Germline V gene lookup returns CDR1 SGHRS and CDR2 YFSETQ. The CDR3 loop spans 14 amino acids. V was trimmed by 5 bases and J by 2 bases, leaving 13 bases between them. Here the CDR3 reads CASRRLGGQETQYF. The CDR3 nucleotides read TGCGCCAGCAGGCGTTTGGGGGGACAAGAGACCCAGTACTTC.

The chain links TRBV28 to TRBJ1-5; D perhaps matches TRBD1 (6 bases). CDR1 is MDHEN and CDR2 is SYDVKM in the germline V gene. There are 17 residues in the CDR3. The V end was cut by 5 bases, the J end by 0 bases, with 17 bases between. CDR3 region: CASSTPLQGTSNQPQHF. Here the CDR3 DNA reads TGTGCCAGCAGTACTCCCTTACAGGGAACTAGCAATCAGCCCCAGCATTTT.